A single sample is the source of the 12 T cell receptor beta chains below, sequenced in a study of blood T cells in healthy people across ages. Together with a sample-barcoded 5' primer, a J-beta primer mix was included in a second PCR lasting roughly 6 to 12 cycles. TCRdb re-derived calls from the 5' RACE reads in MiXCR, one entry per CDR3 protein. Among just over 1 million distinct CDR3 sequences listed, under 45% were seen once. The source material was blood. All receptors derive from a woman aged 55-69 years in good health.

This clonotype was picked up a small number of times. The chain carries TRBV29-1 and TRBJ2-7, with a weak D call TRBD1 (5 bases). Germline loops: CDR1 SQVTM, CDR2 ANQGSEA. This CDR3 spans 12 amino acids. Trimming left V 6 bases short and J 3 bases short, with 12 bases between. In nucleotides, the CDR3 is TGCAGCGTCAAAAGCAGGGTCTACGAGCAGTACTTC. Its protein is CSVKSRVYEQYF.

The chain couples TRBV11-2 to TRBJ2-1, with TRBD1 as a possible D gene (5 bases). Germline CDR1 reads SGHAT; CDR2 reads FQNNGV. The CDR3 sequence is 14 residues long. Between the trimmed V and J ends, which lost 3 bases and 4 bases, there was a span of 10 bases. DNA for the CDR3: TGTGCCAGCAGCTTTAACACAGGTTACAATGAGCAGTTCTTC. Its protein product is CASSFNTGYNEQFF.

In DNA, the CDR3 is TGTGCCAGCAGCCTGGGGGCGGGAGGGAACTACAATGAGCAGTACTTC. Translated: CASSLGAGGNYNEQYF. This chain joins TRBV7-2 and TRBJ2-1, with TRBD2 identical over 9 bases. TRBJ2-7 explains the end of the DNA better; the J call may be wrong. The CDR3 runs 16 residues. Per germline, CDR1 SGHTA and CDR2 FQGNSA.

The CDR3 sequence: CSGDRDGTYEQYF. In DNA, the CDR3 is TGCAGCGGTGATCGGGACGGAACCTACGAGCAGTACTTC. This chain connects TRBV29-1 to TRBJ2-7; D assignment may be TRBD1 or TRBD2 (5 bases each). Trimming pared 7 bases from V and 2 bases from J, leaving 15 bases between. CDR1 SQVTM and CDR2 ANQGSEA come from the germline V gene. The CDR3 is 13 amino acids.

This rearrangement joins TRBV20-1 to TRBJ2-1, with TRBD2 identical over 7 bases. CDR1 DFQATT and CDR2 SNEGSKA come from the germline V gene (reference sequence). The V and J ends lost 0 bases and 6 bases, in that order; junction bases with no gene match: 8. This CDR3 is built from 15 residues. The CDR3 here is CSARDPAGKFNEQFF. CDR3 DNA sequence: TGCAGTGCTAGAGATCCAGCGGGGAAATTCAATGAGCAGTTCTTC.

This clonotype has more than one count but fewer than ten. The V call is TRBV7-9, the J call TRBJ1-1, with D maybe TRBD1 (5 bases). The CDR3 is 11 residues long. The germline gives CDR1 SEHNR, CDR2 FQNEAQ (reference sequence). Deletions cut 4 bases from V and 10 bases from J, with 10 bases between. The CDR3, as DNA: TGTGCCAGCAGCTCGCAGGGTACAGCTTTCTTT. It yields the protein CASSSQGTAFF.

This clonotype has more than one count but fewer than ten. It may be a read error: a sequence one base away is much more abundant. The CDR3 nucleotides read TGTGCCAGCGCCAACTACGAGCAGTACTTC. Its translation: CASANYEQYF. The V gene is TRBV27, the J gene TRBJ2-7; D unclear. Germline lookup yields CDR1 MNHEY and CDR2 SMNVEV (reference sequence). V dropped 8 bases and J dropped 3 bases, with 5 bases sitting between them. This CDR3 is built from 10 residues.

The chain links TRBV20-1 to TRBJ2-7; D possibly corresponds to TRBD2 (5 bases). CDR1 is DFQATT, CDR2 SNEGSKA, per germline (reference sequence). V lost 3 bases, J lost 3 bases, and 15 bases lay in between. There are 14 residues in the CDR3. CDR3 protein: CSASWRIPNYEQYF. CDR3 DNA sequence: TGCAGTGCTAGCTGGAGGATCCCGAACTACGAGCAGTACTTC.

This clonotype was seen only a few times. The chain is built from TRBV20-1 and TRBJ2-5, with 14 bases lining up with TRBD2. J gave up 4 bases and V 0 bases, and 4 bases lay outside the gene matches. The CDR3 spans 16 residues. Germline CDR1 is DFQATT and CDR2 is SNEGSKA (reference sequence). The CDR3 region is CSAREGLAGGRETQYF. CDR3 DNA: TGCAGTGCTAGAGAAGGACTAGCGGGAGGCAGAGAGACCCAGTACTTC.

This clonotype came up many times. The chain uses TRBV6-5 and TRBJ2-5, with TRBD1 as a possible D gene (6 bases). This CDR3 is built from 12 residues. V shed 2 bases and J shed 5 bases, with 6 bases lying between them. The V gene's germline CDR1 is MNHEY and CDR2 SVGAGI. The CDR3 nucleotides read TGTGCCAGCAGTTACCAGGGGGAGACCCAGTACTTC. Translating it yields CASSYQGETQYF.

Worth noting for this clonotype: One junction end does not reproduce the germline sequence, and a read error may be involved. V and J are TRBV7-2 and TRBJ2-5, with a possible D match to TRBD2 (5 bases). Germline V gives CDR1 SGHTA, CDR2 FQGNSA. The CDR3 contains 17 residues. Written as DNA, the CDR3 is TGTGCCAGCAGCTTAGGAGTATCGGAGGTGGTGGTCTACGAGCAGTATTTC. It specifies CASSLGVSEVVVYEQYF.

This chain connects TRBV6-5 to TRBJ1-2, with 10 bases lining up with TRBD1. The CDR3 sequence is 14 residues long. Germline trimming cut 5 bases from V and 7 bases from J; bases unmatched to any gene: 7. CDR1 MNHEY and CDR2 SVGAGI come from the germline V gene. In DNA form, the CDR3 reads TGTGCCAGCAGTACGCCTAGGACAGGGGGTGGCTACACCTTC. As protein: CASSTPRTGGGYTF.